The 21 T cell receptor beta chains reported below all come from one sample, sequenced in a study of CD8+ T cells in alopecia areata. Extracted RNA was reverse transcribed, and the resulting cDNA served as sequencing template. Sequencing was performed with immunoSEQ multiplex PCR; in TCRdb, only in-frame clones are kept and a portion is missing. The table shows 7,000 to 7,500 clones, with almost 65% occurring only once. As part of sample collection, lesional scalp punch biopsies and peripheral blood were taken from alopecia areata patients. Source: skin, taken at week 0. These receptors were obtained from a human donor with alopecia areata.

The V call is TRBV6-5, the J call TRBJ2-3; D not resolved. V was cut by 1 base and J by 5 bases, with 7 bases left in between. This CDR3 region has 13 residues. Germline V gene sequence: CDR1 MNHEY, CDR2 SVGAGI. In nucleotides, the CDR3 is TGTGCCAGCAGTTACTTTCTGGGAGATACGCAGTATTTT. It codes for CASSYFLGDTQYF.

V gene TRBV7-2 combines with J gene TRBJ2-7; TRBD2 might be the D (5 bases). The CDR3 runs 14 residues. Germline V gives CDR1 SGHTA, CDR2 FQGNSA. The germline V and J ends were trimmed by 2 bases and 2 bases, with 10 bases remaining between them. CDR3 residues: CASSLSGGAYEQYF. CDR3 bases: TGTGCCAGCAGCTTAAGCGGAGGAGCCTACGAGCAGTACTTC.

This clone was seen a handful of times. J is TRBJ2-7 and V is TRBV29-1; perhaps TRBD2 as D (6 bases). V lost 1 base, J lost 2 bases, and 9 bases lay in between. Germline V CDR1 and CDR2: SQVTM, ANQGSEA. The CDR3 is 13 amino acids. The DNA of the CDR3 is TGCAGCGTTGAAGTAGGAGGGACCTACGAGCAGTACTTC. It specifies CSVEVGGTYEQYF.

This clone was picked up many times. The sample has other DNA sequences that encode this CDR3 too. This chain links TRBV5-1 with TRBJ2-7, with 9 positions matching TRBD2. Trimming cost V 1 base and J 5 bases; bases outside gene matches: 4. Germline V gives CDR1 SGHRS, CDR2 YFSETQ. The CDR3 totals 14 residues. CDR3 bases: TGCGCCAGCAGCTTGACGGCGGGGGGGGACGAGCAGTACTTC. Its protein product is CASSLTAGGDEQYF.

The chain recombines TRBV7-9 with TRBJ1-3, with 7 bases fitting TRBD1. Germline CDR1 is SEHNR and CDR2 is FQNEAQ (reference sequence). The CDR3 spans 15 residues. The J segment lost 4 bases and the V segment lost 4 bases, leaving 7 bases of the junction unmatched. CDR3 sequence: CASSSPTGSGNTIYF. The CDR3, as DNA: TGTGCCAGCAGCTCGCCGACAGGGAGCGGAAACACCATATATTTT.

This chain uses TRBV21-1 with TRBJ2-1; the D call of TRBD2 is as the table states it, not checked on the DNA. TRBV21-1 is a listed pseudogene. This CDR3 is built from 12 residues. The CDR3 nucleotides are TGTGCCAGCATTAGCTCCTACAATGAGCAGTTCTTC. Encoded protein: CASISSYNEQFF.

The rearrangement uses TRBV11-2 and TRBJ2-3, with 10 bases fitting TRBD2. The junction had 9 bases not matched to a gene; V was cut back by 3 bases and J by 3 bases. Per the germline V gene, CDR1 is SGHAT and CDR2 is FQNNGV. CDR3 length equals 17 residues. CDR3 coding DNA: TGTGCCAGCAGCTTTTTACCAGCGGGGGGGCGGACAGATACGCAGTATTTT. Translated, it gives CASSFLPAGGRTDTQYF.

The chain joins TRBV7-7 to TRBJ2-5; 11 nucleotides agree with TRBD2. V trimming: 1 base; J trimming: 3 bases; junction bases outside the gene matches: 7. The CDR3 has 17 amino acids. Germline-derived CDR1 and CDR2 are SSHAT and FNYEAQ (reference sequence). CDR3 sequence reads: CASSLGVELAGEETQYF. CDR3 coding DNA: TGTGCCAGCAGCTTAGGGGTGGAACTAGCGGGAGAAGAGACCCAGTACTTC. Full variable domain (missing parts from reference TRBV7-7 and TRBJ2-5): GAGVSQSPRYKVTKRGQDVTLRCDPISSHATLYWYQQALGQGPEFLTYFNYEAQPDKSGLPSDRFSAERPEGSISTLTIQRTEQRDSAMYRCASSLGVELAGEETQYFGPGTRLLVL.

This clone came up a few times. The CDR3 sequence: CASSERQGAVDEQFF. The CDR3 DNA is TGTGCCAGCAGTGAACGGCAGGGGGCTGTTGATGAGCAGTTCTTC. The gene calls are TRBV6-1 and TRBJ2-1, with TRBD1 matching over 8 bases. CDR3 length equals 15 residues. V was clipped by 2 bases and J by 8 bases; unmatched bases: 8. Looked up from germline, CDR1 is MNHNS and CDR2 is SASEGT.

About this clone: This same CDR3 is encoded by further DNA sequences in the sample. The chain is built from TRBV7-9 and TRBJ2-7, with TRBD1 as a possible D gene (5 bases). CDR1 is SEHNR and CDR2 is FQNEAQ in the germline V gene (reference sequence). The CDR3 covers 15 residues. Trimming pared 5 bases from V and 2 bases from J, leaving 16 bases between. Here the CDR3 DNA reads TGTGCCAGCAGCCGATCCGACAGATTCCCCTACGAGCAGTACTTC. The encoded protein is CASSRSDRFPYEQYF.

The chain joins TRBV7-6 to TRBJ2-2, with D possibly called TRBD1 or TRBD2 (5 bases each). CDR1 is SGHVS and CDR2 is FNYEAQ in the germline V gene. V lost 1 base and J lost 4, with 10 bases in between. This CDR3 is 15 amino acids long. The CDR3: CASSLELRGTGELFF. CDR3 DNA: TGTGCCAGCAGCTTAGAGCTGAGGGGCACCGGGGAGCTGTTTTTT.

J is TRBJ2-2 and V is TRBV5-5; 12 bases are shared with TRBD2. Germline V CDR1 and CDR2: SGHKS, YYEKEE (reference sequence). This CDR3 is 15 amino acids long. Trimming took 4 bases from V and 4 from J; bases not matched to a gene: 2. As DNA, the CDR3 is TGTGCCAGCAGCCGGACTAGCGGGACCACCGGGGAGCTGTTTTTT. Translation: CASSRTSGTTGELFF.

V gene TRBV11-2 combines with J gene TRBJ2-5; D is unclear. Near its end, the DNA agrees better with TRBJ2-7, so the J call may be wrong. Germline CDR1 and CDR2: SGHAT and FQNNGV. The CDR3 loop spans 15 amino acids. CDR3 in amino acids: CASSLDPTFSYEQYF. The CDR3 bases are TGTGCCAGCAGCTTAGATCCCACGTTCTCCTACGAGCAGTACTTC.

The gene calls are TRBV5-1 and TRBJ2-5; 10 positions agree with TRBD2. The CDR3 is made up of 16 amino acids. The germline V gene has CDR1 SGHRS and CDR2 YFSETQ. Trimming at V came to 3 bases and at J to 2 bases, leaving 7 bases not matched to a gene. CDR3 residues: CASSSGLAFIQETQYF. CDR3 nucleotide sequence: TGCGCCAGCAGCTCGGGACTAGCGTTTATTCAAGAGACCCAGTACTTC. Filled out from reference TRBV5-1 and TRBJ2-5, the complete variable domain reads KAGVTQTPRYLIKTRGQQVTLSCSPISGHRSVSWYQQTPGQGLQFLFEYFSETQRNKGNFPGRFSGRQFSNSRSEMNVSTLELGDSALYLCASSSGLAFIQETQYFGPGTRLLVL.

J is TRBJ2-7 and V is TRBV29-1; 8 bases agree with TRBD2. The CDR3 spans 14 residues. Germline V CDR1 and CDR2: SQVTM, ANQGSEA. The V and J ends lost 7 bases and 1 base, in that order; junction bases with no gene match: 9. Written as DNA, the CDR3 is TGCAGCGCCGCGGGACTAGGGTCATCCTACGAGCAGTACTTC. It translates to CSAAGLGSSYEQYF.

The V and J genes are TRBV5-4 and TRBJ2-7, with D maybe TRBD2 (5 bases). CDR1 and CDR2 from the germline V gene are SGHNT and YYREEE (reference sequence). This CDR3 has 14 amino acids. Trimming cost V 0 bases and J 4 bases, with 11 bases left between them. This CDR3 reads CASSLVSGVYEQYF. The DNA of the CDR3 is TGTGCCAGCAGCTTGGTCTCCGGGGTTTACGAGCAGTACTTC.

J is TRBJ2-3 and V is TRBV7-2; D unclear. The CDR3 sequence is 13 residues long. From germline, CDR1 is SGHTA and CDR2 FQGNSA. V lost 1 base and J lost 5, with 7 bases in between. The CDR3 sequence: CASSLGRIDTQYF. In nucleotides, the CDR3 is TGTGCCAGCAGCTTAGGCCGTATAGATACGCAGTATTTT.

This clone was observed a few times. V gene TRBV10-3 combines with J gene TRBJ2-1; 9 nucleotides match TRBD2. V lost 2 bases and J lost 7; bases outside the gene matches: 9. The CDR3 has 16 residues. The V gene's germline CDR1 is ENHRY and CDR2 SYGVKD. The CDR3 nucleotides read TGTGCCATCAGTGAGGGGACAGCGGGGGGATCGAATGAGCAGTTCTTC. It codes for CAISEGTAGGSNEQFF.

The rearrangement joins TRBV6-5 to TRBJ2-7, with D perhaps matching TRBD2 (7 bases). With 7 bases removed from V and 3 bases from J, the gap between germline ends came to 19 bases. The CDR3 runs 15 residues. Germline CDR1 reads MNHEY; CDR2 reads SVGAGI. This CDR3 reads CASIFSLRGLYEQYF. The CDR3 nucleotides read TGTGCCAGCATTTTTAGCTTGCGGGGGCTCTACGAGCAGTACTTC.

This chain joins TRBV28 and TRBJ1-3, with 7 bases identical to TRBD1. Germline V gene sequence: CDR1 MDHEN, CDR2 SYDVKM. Trimming at V came to 5 bases and at J to 0 bases, leaving 4 bases not matched to a gene. The CDR3 length is 15 residues. The CDR3, as DNA: TGTGCCAGCAGTCCCGACAGGGACTCTGGAAACACCATATATTTT. Translating gives CASSPDRDSGNTIYF.

V and J are TRBV18 and TRBJ2-1, with D possibly matching TRBD2 (6 bases). Germline-derived CDR1 and CDR2 are KGHSH and LQKENI. Trimming took off 0 bases at V and 4 bases at J, with 16 bases between the two ends. The CDR3 covers 17 residues. In nucleotides, the CDR3 is TGTGCCAGCTCACCACCTGGGAGGACGGCCTATTACAATGAGCAGTTCTTC. This codes for CASSPPGRTAYYNEQFF.